A single sample gave rise to the 30 T cell receptor beta chains below, sequenced in a study of cytomegalovirus exposure and HLA in healthy donors (dated by TCRdb to about 2017). The library was generated by the immunoSEQ multiplex PCR assay. The multiplex PCR relied on a mix of 60 forward primers for TCR Vbeta segments and 13 reverse primers for TCR Jbeta segments. The table comes from immuneACCESS by way of TCRdb, which keeps in-frame sequences with V and J called. Part of the clones is missing from these tables; in studies checked, under half for an unresolved V gene and the rest for unknown reasons. The sample profile shows some 190,000 clones; more than 70% of them were found once. Approximately 1.8% of the sample belongs to the ten largest clones. The specimen was PBMCs. These receptors were collected from a man aged 40-49 years in good health and CMV-seropositive.

The V and J genes are TRBV28 and TRBJ1-6, with D possibly matching TRBD1 (6 bases). CDR1 is MDHEN and CDR2 is SYDVKM in the germline V gene. V was shortened by 2 bases and J by 9 bases, with 11 bases between the two germline ends. The CDR3 consists of 14 residues. For the CDR3, the DNA is TGTGCCAGCAGTTTAACCGGGACAATTTCACCCCTCCACTTT. Translated: CASSLTGTISPLHF.

This clone showed up just a few times. The CDR3 sequence is CASSPRGGGSGTEAFF. CDR3 nucleotide sequence: TGTGCCAGCTCACCACGGGGAGGGGGGTCAGGGACTGAAGCTTTCTTT. The V call is TRBV18, the J call TRBJ1-1; D may be TRBD1 (6 bases). Trimming took 1 base from V and 5 from J, leaving 17 bases between them. The germline V gene encodes CDR1 KGHSH and CDR2 LQKENI. This CDR3 contains 16 residues.

This clone was detected only a few times. The chain carries TRBV29-1 and TRBJ2-1; TRBD2 agrees at 11 bases. The junction had 5 bases not matched to a gene; V was cut back by 7 bases and J by 0 bases. Germline CDR1 is SQVTM and CDR2 is ANQGSEA. This CDR3 has 15 residues. CDR3 sequence: CSAGTSGSSYNEQFF. The CDR3 DNA is TGCAGCGCCGGGACTAGCGGAAGCTCCTACAATGAGCAGTTCTTC.

This clone was counted a few times. The gene calls are TRBV7-2 and TRBJ2-7, with 12 positions matching TRBD2. The V gene's germline CDR1 is SGHTA and CDR2 FQGNSA. The CDR3 has 16 amino acids. V was pared by 5 bases and J by 7 bases, with 12 bases of the junction left unmatched. In DNA form, the CDR3 reads TGTGCCAGCAGCCGCGACCTGACTAGCGGGAGAGGTGAGCAGTACTTC. Protein product: CASSRDLTSGRGEQYF.

V and J are TRBV7-9 and TRBJ2-7; 8 nucleotides match TRBD2. V lost 4 bases, J lost 13 bases, and 6 bases stayed unmatched. This CDR3 spans 11 amino acids. Germline CDR1 reads SEHNR; CDR2 reads FQNEAQ (reference sequence). The CDR3 DNA follows: TGTGCCAGCAGCTCTCCGGGGGGGTTCTACTTC. Amino acids: CASSSPGGFYF.

The CDR3 reads CASSLKLGGNGNTIYF. The CDR3 DNA reads TGTGCCAGCAGCTTGAAATTGGGGGGGAATGGAAACACCATATATTTT. This chain uses TRBV5-4 with TRBJ1-3; D might be TRBD1 (5 bases). V gave up 1 base and J gave up 3 bases, with 14 bases separating them. Germline V gene data show CDR1 as SGHNT and CDR2 as YYREEE (reference sequence). The CDR3 has 16 amino acids.

The J gene is TRBJ2-5, the V gene TRBV6-5; no clear D gene. The CDR3 consists of 15 residues. The germline V and J ends were trimmed by 0 bases and 5 bases, with 13 bases remaining between them. The germline CDR1 and CDR2 sequences are MNHEY and SVGAGI. In nucleotides, the CDR3 is TGTGCCAGCAGTTACTCGCGACTCATTGGGGAGACCCAGTACTTC. It specifies CASSYSRLIGETQYF.

This clone was picked up a small number of times. V and J are TRBV5-1 and TRBJ2-1, with D tentatively TRBD2 (6 bases). The CDR3 runs 15 residues. Trimming pared 4 bases from V and 6 bases from J, leaving 17 bases between. The germline V gene has CDR1 SGHRS and CDR2 YFSETQ. The CDR3, as DNA: TGCGCCAGCAGCAAGGAGGGGCAGGGAGGCAATGAGCAGTTCTTC. Amino acid sequence: CASSKEGQGGNEQFF.

This chain uses TRBV5-4 with TRBJ1-1; D might be TRBD1 (5 bases). The CDR3 totals 13 residues. CDR1 and CDR2 (germline): SGHNT, YYREEE (reference sequence). The V end was cut by 0 bases, the J end by 8 bases, with 11 bases between. The CDR3 DNA reads as TGTGCCAGCAGCTTGGTCGGGGGAAAAGAAGCTTTCTTT. Its protein is CASSLVGGKEAFF.

This chain uses TRBV6-6 with TRBJ2-7; 8 bases are shared with TRBD1. The CDR3 totals 15 residues. The ends lost 6 bases at V and 0 bases at J; junction bases unmatched: 7. Per the germline V gene, CDR1 is MNHNY and CDR2 is SVGAGI (reference sequence). As DNA, the CDR3 is TGTGCCAGCAGAACTACAGGGGGACGCTCCTACGAGCAGTACTTC. As protein: CASRTTGGRSYEQYF.

The chain links TRBV7-2 to TRBJ2-5; D possibly corresponds to TRBD1 (5 bases). V lost 5 bases to trimming and J lost 14 bases, with 18 bases between them. Germline V gives CDR1 SGHTA, CDR2 FQGNSA. The CDR3 is made up of 12 amino acids. Here the CDR3 reads CASSHGVGLLYF. CDR3 in DNA: TGTGCCAGCAGCCATGGGGTGGGGCTACTTTACTTC.

The rearrangement links TRBV4-2 to TRBJ2-7; 7 bases fit TRBD2. V dropped 1 base and J dropped 4; count of bases not matched to a gene: 7. This CDR3 comprises 15 residues. CDR1 is LGHNA and CDR2 is YNFKEQ in the germline V gene. CDR3 nucleotides: TGTGCCAGCAGCCAAGGGAGCGGGGTAGGATACGAGCAGTACTTC. Its protein product is CASSQGSGVGYEQYF.

With regard to this clone: Within the sample, other DNA sequences also encode this same CDR3. The V and J genes are TRBV6-1 and TRBJ1-1; TRBD1 is a possible D gene (5 bases). V was pared by 3 bases and J by 2 bases, with 7 bases between. This CDR3 contains 13 residues. CDR1 is MNHNS and CDR2 is SASEGT in the germline V gene. The CDR3 here is CASSDQGNTEAFF. Here the CDR3 DNA reads TGTGCCAGCAGTGATCAGGGTAACACTGAAGCTTTCTTT.

V usage is TRBV5-5 and J usage is TRBJ1-4, with D possibly TRBD1 on 6 matching bases. The CDR3 sequence is 14 residues long. Germline V gene sequence: CDR1 SGHKS, CDR2 YYEKEE (reference sequence). With 4 bases removed from V and 12 bases from J, the gap between germline ends came to 19 bases. The CDR3 nucleotides read TGTGCCAGCAGCACGGGGACATTGGCGGCGGAACTGTTTTTT. Amino acids: CASSTGTLAAELFF.

J is TRBJ1-1 and V is TRBV2; 7 bases agree with TRBD1. The germline CDR1 and CDR2 sequences are SNHLY and FYNNEI. The J segment lost 10 bases and the V segment lost 6 bases, leaving 20 bases of the junction unmatched. CDR3 size: 16 residues. The CDR3 nucleotides are TGTGCCAGCAGCCAAGATGGGGGACAGCCCATTGTCGGAGCTTTCTTT. This encodes CASSQDGGQPIVGAFF.

This chain connects TRBV5-1 to TRBJ1-3; TRBD1 matches at 9 bases. With 4 bases clipped from V and 0 bases from J, the junction kept 5 bases outside the gene matches. The germline gives CDR1 SGHRS, CDR2 YFSETQ. CDR3 size: 16 residues. The CDR3 sequence is CASSTRQGDSGNTIYF. Written as DNA, the CDR3 is TGCGCCAGCAGCACCCGACAGGGGGACTCTGGAAACACCATATATTTT.

The gene calls are TRBV5-6 and TRBJ2-5; 7 bases are shared with TRBD2. The junction had 7 bases not matched to a gene; V was cut back by 3 bases and J by 2 bases. The CDR3 covers 15 residues. Germline CDR1 SGHDT, CDR2 YYEEEE. This chain's CDR3 is CASSSLAGGQETQYF. The CDR3 bases are TGTGCCAGCAGCTCGTTAGCGGGTGGGCAAGAGACCCAGTACTTC.

The V gene is TRBV14, the J gene TRBJ2-3, with D uncertain. Germline V gives CDR1 SGHDN, CDR2 FVKESK. The CDR3 has 15 residues. The V and J ends lost 4 bases and 6 bases respectively, with 17 bases between them. The CDR3 region is CASSPPRHVADTQYF. The CDR3 DNA sequence: TGTGCCAGCAGCCCCCCCCGACATGTGGCTGATACGCAGTATTTT.

By share, this clone counts as medium-sized. This sequence joins TRBV5-6 and TRBJ1-2, with D hard to call. Trimming took off 3 bases at V and 6 bases at J, with 9 bases between the two ends. The CDR3 runs 12 residues. Looked up from germline, CDR1 is SGHDT and CDR2 is YYEEEE. The CDR3 DNA follows: TGTGCCAGCAGCTCCCGTTTTAATGGCTACACCTTC. Translating gives CASSSRFNGYTF.

The chain recombines TRBV5-1 with TRBJ2-1; 11 nucleotides line up with TRBD2. The CDR3 consists of 17 residues. Germline CDR1 and CDR2: SGHRS and YFSETQ. V gave up 4 bases and J gave up 4 bases; unmatched junction bases: 10. The CDR3 reads CASSKTRLAGIYNEQFF. The CDR3 region has the DNA TGCGCCAGCAGCAAGACCAGACTAGCGGGAATATACAATGAGCAGTTCTTC.

The genes are TRBV2 and TRBJ1-1; D call uncertain. Deletions cut 7 bases from V and 3 bases from J, with 18 bases between. Germline V lookup: CDR1 SNHLY, CDR2 FYNNEI. This CDR3 comprises 15 residues. The CDR3 protein is CASNDGGSLDTEAFF. DNA of the CDR3: TGTGCCAGCAACGATGGAGGAAGTCTGGACACTGAAGCTTTCTTT.

The count of this clone is one. This chain uses TRBV15 with TRBJ2-7, with D perhaps matching TRBD1 (7 bases). This CDR3 is built from 14 residues. The V gene's germline CDR1 is LNHNV and CDR2 YYDKDF (reference sequence). Trimming left V 5 bases short and J 5 bases short, with 16 bases between. The CDR3 DNA follows: TGTGCCACCAGCCACCGGACAGGAGGGGACGAGCAGTACTTC. It codes for CATSHRTGGDEQYF.

The V and J genes are TRBV5-1 and TRBJ2-3; tentatively, D is TRBD2 (6 bases). Trimming shortened V by 2 bases and J by 6 bases, and 10 bases separated the two germline ends. CDR3 size: 13 residues. The V gene's germline CDR1 is SGHRS and CDR2 YFSETQ. The CDR3 here is CASSFGGIDTQYF. The DNA of the CDR3 is TGCGCCAGCAGCTTCGGAGGGATCGATACGCAGTATTTT.

The chain combines TRBV28 with TRBJ1-4, with D possibly being TRBD1 (6 bases). V lost 6 bases and J 5 bases, leaving 13 bases between the germline ends. There are 14 residues in the CDR3. Germline V gene sequence: CDR1 MDHEN, CDR2 SYDVKM. Written as DNA, the CDR3 is TGTGCCAGCAGCTCTGTGGGGGCCAATGAAAAACTGTTTTTT. This codes for CASSSVGANEKLFF. Filled out from reference TRBV28 and TRBJ1-4, the complete variable domain reads DVKVTQSSRYLVKRTGEKVFLECVQDMDHENMFWYRQDPGLGLRLIYFSYDVKMKEKGDIPEGYSVSREKKERFSLILESASTNQTSMYLCASSSVGANEKLFFGSGTQLSVL.

The chain links TRBV11-2 to TRBJ2-1, with unresolved D. This CDR3 has 13 residues. The germline V and J ends were trimmed by 5 bases and 4 bases, with 9 bases remaining between them. Germline lookup yields CDR1 SGHAT and CDR2 FQNNGV. CDR3 bases: TGTGCCAGCAGCCCCCAGTTGTACAATGAGCAGTTCTTC. As protein: CASSPQLYNEQFF.

This chain links TRBV9 with TRBJ2-5; D unclear. The DNA end lines up better with TRBJ2-7; the J call may be wrong. CDR3 length: 14 residues. CDR1 SGDLS and CDR2 YYNGEE come from the germline V gene. The CDR3 reads CASSVAGGDYEQYF. The CDR3 nucleotides are TGTGCCAGCAGCGTAGCTGGCGGAGATTACGAGCAGTACTTC.

The chain couples TRBV9 to TRBJ2-7; D is perhaps TRBD2 (5 bases). This CDR3 contains 15 residues. Per the germline V gene, CDR1 is SGDLS and CDR2 is YYNGEE. The germline V and J ends were trimmed by 4 bases and 6 bases, with 20 bases remaining between them. CDR3 residues: CASSPRGGGMGEQYF. CDR3 nucleotide sequence: TGTGCCAGCAGCCCCCGTGGAGGTGGGATGGGCGAGCAGTACTTC.

The chain joins TRBV7-2 to TRBJ2-1; the match to TRBD1 covers 7 bases. Looked up from germline, CDR1 is SGHTA and CDR2 is FQGNSA. Trimming cost V 1 base and J 6 bases; bases outside gene matches: 3. The CDR3 is 14 residues long. As DNA, the CDR3 is TGTGCCAGCAGCTTAGTGGGACAGATCAATGAGCAGTTCTTC. Translated: CASSLVGQINEQFF. The full variable domain, completed using reference TRBV7-2 and TRBJ2-1, is GAGVSQSPSNKVTEKGKDVELRCDPISGHTALYWYRQSLGQGLEFLIYFQGNSAPDKSGLPSDRFSAERTGGSVSTLTIQRTQQEDSAVYLCASSLVGQINEQFFGPGTRLTVL.

The chain combines TRBV18 with TRBJ1-4, with a weak D call TRBD1 (5 bases). This CDR3 has 15 residues. The germline CDR1 and CDR2 sequences are KGHSH and LQKENI. The ends were cut back, 3 bases at V and 5 bases at J, with 13 bases in the middle. The DNA of the CDR3 is TGTGCCAGCTCACCCGGGGGACGGGGAAATGAAAAACTGTTTTTT. Translation: CASSPGGRGNEKLFF.

V usage is TRBV5-1 and J usage is TRBJ2-2; 8 nucleotides agree with TRBD2. The V and J ends lost 5 bases and 3 bases, in that order; junction bases with no gene match: 15. CDR1 and CDR2 from the germline V gene are SGHRS and YFSETQ. CDR3 size: 18 residues. The CDR3 sequence is CASSSSIAGPGDTGELFF. The CDR3 DNA sequence: TGCGCCAGCAGTTCTTCCATAGCGGGACCTGGGGACACCGGGGAGCTGTTTTTT. Filled out from reference TRBV5-1 and TRBJ2-2, the complete variable domain reads KAGVTQTPRYLIKTRGQQVTLSCSPISGHRSVSWYQQTPGQGLQFLFEYFSETQRNKGNFPGRFSGRQFSNSRSEMNVSTLELGDSALYLCASSSSIAGPGDTGELFFGEGSRLTVL.